The sample holds many counts of the clone carrying this T cell receptor (beta chain). As yet, its antigen is unknown. This CDR3 comprises 12 residues. Trimming cost V 6 bases and J 5 bases, with 10 bases left between them. Looked up from germline, CDR1 is MNHEY and CDR2 is SVGEGT. Methods described previously, with TCR primers listed, were used for bulk TCR libraries. Each CDR3 protein is one row after TCRdb ran MiXCR on the PCR reads. This sample has hundreds of thousands of distinct CDR3 sequences, with around 20% found just once. The sample is drawn from a study of molecular identifiers for immune sequencing clone quantification. Whole-study findings and limits: Identical TCR molecules sharing a barcode could underestimate highly expanded clone sizes.

The clonotype comes from a human donor in good health. Some libraries in this study had Jurkat cell RNA spiked in. The sequenced material came from naive CD8+ T cells from blood, with Jurkat cell RNA spiked in. Indicated subset: FACS-sorted CD8+CD4-CCR7+CD45RA+ naive T cells. The chain recombines TRBV6-2 or TRBV6-3 with TRBJ1-1, with D unclear. The CDR3 loop reads CASSPWETEAFF. The CDR3 DNA sequence: TGTGCCAGCAGCCCTTGGGAAACTGAAGCTTTCTTT.